Sequencing of this TCR beta chain was carried out in a study of siplizumab effects on memory and regulatory T cells (dated by TCRdb to the late 2010s). For the study in its entirety: The study looked at the effect of siplizumab, an anti-CD2 antibody, on alloreactive T-cell subsets in allogeneic mixed lymphocyte reactions made from human PBMCs. Summary of the overall study and its limitations: In reactions with siplizumab, an average of 68.8% of mappable alloreactive CD4+ clones were Treg-derived, compared with roughly 27% in control reactions. Siplizumab significantly lowered the cumulative frequency of alloreactive sequences that could be traced to unstimulated CD4+ memory T cells. A naive or memory phenotype could not be assigned to roughly 75-95% of proliferating CD4+ or CD8+ clones. The suppressive function of proliferating Tregs from siplizumab cultures was not functionally confirmed. Unstimulated naive T cells appeared more diverse than memory T cells, and naive cells seemed to contribute substantially to the alloresponse. Because sequences below about 10^-5 frequency were poorly captured, only a minor fraction of alloreactive clones could be mapped to unstimulated subsets.

In addition, sequencing in three donor pairs included unstimulated CD8+ effector memory subsets alongside CD4+ naive, CD8+ naive, CD8+ TEMRA and CD4+ memory subsets. TCRbeta CDR3 sequencing was performed on sorted unstimulated T cells and on proliferating T cells recovered from mixed lymphocyte reactions. Fresh whole blood from some ten HLA-typed healthy donors was used as the source from which PBMCs were isolated. Of note for this clone: This clone's antigen is unknown. Base qualities are missing; no much larger clone stands one base away.

The library was obtained by the immunoSEQ multiplex PCR assay. Approximately 93,000 TCR templates per sample were assayed by the deep sequencing platform. Genomic DNA extracted from sorted T cells was used for TCRbeta CDR3 sequencing. Processing in the source paper ran as follows. The R programming language was used for clonal analysis of the TCRbeta CDR3 data. Alloreactive CD4+ and CD8+ clones were identified by comparing unstimulated samples to CFSE-low samples taken after the reaction. Regulatory or non-regulatory origin of alloreactive CD4+ clones was assigned by matching sequences to the sorted unstimulated Treg and non-Treg repertoires. Not all clones reach the TCRdb copy of this immuneACCESS table, which keeps in-frame sequences only. Checked studies attribute under half of the gap to unresolved V genes and leave the rest unexplained. The V and J calls and clone size were taken over from that table, and D and trimming were inferred from the DNA. A total of about 50,000 clones appear in this sample, under 98% of them only once. The ten most abundant clones make up roughly 0.6% of the sample.

CDR1 and CDR2, per the germline V gene, are SQVTM and ANQGSEA. The CDR3 contains 20 residues, cysteine and phenylalanine counted. Of all the DNA, just the CDR3 is kept, 60 bases in frame from base 1. V and J are truncated by 4 bases and 5 bases respectively, leaving an intervening sequence of 32 bases. The chain couples TRBV29-1 to TRBJ2-2; the best D guess is TRBD2, with 6 bases matching. The sequence was obtained from a human donor in good health. Sequences were obtained from naive CD4+ T cells sorted from blood. Per the publication, the cell subset or site label means: unstimulated naive T cells. Read as DNA, the sequence is TGCAGCGTTGTAGTTAGCGGTGGTAAGGATTCCCCCTGGTGGACCGGGGAGCTGTTTTTT. It codes for CSVVVSGGKDSPWWTGELFF.